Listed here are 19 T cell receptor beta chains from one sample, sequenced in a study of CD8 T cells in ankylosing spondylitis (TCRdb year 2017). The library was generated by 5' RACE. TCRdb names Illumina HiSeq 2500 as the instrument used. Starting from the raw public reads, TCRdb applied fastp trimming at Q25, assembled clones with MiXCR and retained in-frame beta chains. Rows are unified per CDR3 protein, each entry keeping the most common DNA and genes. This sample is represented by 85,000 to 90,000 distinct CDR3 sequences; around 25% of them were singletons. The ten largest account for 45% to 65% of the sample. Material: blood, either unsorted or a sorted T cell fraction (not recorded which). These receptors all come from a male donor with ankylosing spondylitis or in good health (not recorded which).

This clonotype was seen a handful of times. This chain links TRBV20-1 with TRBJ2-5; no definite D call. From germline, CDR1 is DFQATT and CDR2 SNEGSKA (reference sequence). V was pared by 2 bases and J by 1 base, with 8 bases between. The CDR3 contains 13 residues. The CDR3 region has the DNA TGCAGTGCTAGATCAGGAGCCCAAGAGACCCAGTACTTC. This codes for CSARSGAQETQYF.

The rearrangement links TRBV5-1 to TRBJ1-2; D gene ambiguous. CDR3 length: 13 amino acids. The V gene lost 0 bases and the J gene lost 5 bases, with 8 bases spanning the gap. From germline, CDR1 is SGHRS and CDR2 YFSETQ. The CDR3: CASSLDSSYGYTF. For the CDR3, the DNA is TGCGCCAGCAGCTTGGATAGCAGTTATGGCTACACCTTC.

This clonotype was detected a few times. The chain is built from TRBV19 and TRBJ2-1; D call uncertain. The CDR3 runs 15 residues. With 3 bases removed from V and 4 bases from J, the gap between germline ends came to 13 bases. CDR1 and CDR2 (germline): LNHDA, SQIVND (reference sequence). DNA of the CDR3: TGTGCCAGTAGTATCGGTACAACGTCATACAATGAGCAGTTCTTC. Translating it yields CASSIGTTSYNEQFF.

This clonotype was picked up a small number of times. In nucleotides, the CDR3 is TGCGCCAGCAGCTTGGGAAGGGACCAGCCCCAGCATTTT. Its protein is CASSLGRDQPQHF. The chain carries TRBV5-1 and TRBJ1-5, with D possibly TRBD1 on 5 matching bases. The length of the CDR3 is 13 residues. V shed 0 bases and J shed 7 bases, with 8 bases lying between them. Germline loops: CDR1 SGHRS, CDR2 YFSETQ.

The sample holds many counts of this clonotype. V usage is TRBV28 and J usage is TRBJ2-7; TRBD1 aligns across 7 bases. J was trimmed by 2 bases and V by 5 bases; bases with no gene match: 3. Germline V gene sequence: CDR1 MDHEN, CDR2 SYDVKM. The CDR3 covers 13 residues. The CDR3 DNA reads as TGTGCCAGCAGTGGGGACAGCACCTACGAGCAGTACTTC. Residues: CASSGDSTYEQYF.

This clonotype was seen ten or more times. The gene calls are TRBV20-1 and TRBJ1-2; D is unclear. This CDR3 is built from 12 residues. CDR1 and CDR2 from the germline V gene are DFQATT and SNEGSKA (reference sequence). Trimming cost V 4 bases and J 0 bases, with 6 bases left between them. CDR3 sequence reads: CSATMANYGYTF. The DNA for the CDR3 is TGCAGTGCTACAATGGCTAACTATGGCTACACCTTC.

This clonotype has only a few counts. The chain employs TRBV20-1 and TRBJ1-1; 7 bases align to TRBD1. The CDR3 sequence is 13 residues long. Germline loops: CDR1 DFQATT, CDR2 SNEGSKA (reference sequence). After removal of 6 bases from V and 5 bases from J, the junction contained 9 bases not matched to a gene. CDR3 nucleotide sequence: TGCAGTGCGAGGGGACAGACGGGGACTGAAGCTTTCTTT. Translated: CSARGQTGTEAFF.

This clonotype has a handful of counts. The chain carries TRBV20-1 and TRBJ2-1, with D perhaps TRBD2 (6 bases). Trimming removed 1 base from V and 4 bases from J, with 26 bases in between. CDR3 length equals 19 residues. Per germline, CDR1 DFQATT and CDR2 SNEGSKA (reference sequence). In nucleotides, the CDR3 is TGCAGTGCTAGAGCACCACCTTACCGGCGAGAGCGGGTTTACAATGAGCAGTTCTTC. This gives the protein CSARAPPYRRERVYNEQFF.

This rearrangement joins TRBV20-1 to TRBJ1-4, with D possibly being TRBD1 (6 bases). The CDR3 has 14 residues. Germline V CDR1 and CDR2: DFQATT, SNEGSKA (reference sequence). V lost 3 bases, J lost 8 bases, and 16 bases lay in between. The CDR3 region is CSASRVRGGEKLFF. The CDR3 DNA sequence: TGCAGTGCTAGTCGTGTCAGGGGAGGCGAAAAACTGTTTTTT.

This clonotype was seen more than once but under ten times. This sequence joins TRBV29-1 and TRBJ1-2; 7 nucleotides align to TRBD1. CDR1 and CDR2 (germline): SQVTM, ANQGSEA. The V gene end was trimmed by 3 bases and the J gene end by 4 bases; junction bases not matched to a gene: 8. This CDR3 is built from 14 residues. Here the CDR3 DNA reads TGCAGCGTTGACGGGACCCAGGGGGTCTATGGCTACACCTTC. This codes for CSVDGTQGVYGYTF.

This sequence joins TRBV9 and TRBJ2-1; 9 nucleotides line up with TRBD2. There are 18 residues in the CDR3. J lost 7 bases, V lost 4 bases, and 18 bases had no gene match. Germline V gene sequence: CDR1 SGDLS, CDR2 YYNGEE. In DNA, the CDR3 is TGTGCCAGCAGCCCGAGGGGAATAGCGGGAGCCCCAAATAATGAGCAGTTCTTC. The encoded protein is CASSPRGIAGAPNNEQFF.

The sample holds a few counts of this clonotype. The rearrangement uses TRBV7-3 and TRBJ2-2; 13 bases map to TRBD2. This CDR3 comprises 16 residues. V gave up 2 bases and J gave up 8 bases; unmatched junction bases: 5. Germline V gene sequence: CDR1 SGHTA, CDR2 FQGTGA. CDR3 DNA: TGTGCCAGCAGCTTACTCGGGACTAGCGGGAATGGGGAGCTGTTTTTT. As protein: CASSLLGTSGNGELFF.

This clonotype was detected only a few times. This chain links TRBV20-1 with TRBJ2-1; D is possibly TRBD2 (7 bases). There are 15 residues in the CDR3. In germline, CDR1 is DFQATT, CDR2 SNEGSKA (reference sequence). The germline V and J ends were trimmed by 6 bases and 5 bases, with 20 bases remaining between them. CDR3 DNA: TGCAGTGCGTGGGGGCCTAGCGGAGAAAACAATGAGCAGTTCTTC. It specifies CSAWGPSGENNEQFF.

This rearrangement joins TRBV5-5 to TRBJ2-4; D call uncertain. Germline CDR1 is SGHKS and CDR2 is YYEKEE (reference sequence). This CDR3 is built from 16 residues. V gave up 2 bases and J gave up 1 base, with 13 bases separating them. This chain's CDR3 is CASSLQIVRAKNIQYF. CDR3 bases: TGTGCCAGCAGCTTACAGATTGTCAGGGCCAAAAACATTCAGTACTTC.

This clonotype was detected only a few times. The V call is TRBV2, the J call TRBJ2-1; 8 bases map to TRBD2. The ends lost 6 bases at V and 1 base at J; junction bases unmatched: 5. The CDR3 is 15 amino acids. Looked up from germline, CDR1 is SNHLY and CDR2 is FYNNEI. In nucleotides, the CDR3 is TGTGCCAGCAGGCTACTAGCGGTTTCCTACAATGAGCAGTTCTTC. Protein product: CASRLLAVSYNEQFF.

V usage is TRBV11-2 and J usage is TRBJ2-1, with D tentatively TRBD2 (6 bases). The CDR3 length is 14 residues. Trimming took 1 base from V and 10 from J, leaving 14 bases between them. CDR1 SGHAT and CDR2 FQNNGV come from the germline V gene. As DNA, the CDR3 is TGTGCCAGCAGCTTAGGAGCGGGTCTACGGGAGCAGTTCTTC. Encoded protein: CASSLGAGLREQFF.

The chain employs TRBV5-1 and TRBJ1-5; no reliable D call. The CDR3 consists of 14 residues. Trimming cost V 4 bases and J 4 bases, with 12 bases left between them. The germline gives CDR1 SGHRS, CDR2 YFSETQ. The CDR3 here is CASSAGGQNQPQHF. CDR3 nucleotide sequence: TGCGCCAGCAGCGCCGGAGGGCAGAATCAGCCCCAGCATTTT.

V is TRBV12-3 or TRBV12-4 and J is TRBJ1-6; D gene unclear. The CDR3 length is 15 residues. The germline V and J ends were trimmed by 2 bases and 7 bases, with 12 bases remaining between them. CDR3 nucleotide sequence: TGTGCCAGCAGTTTACGGTCCAGGACCAATTCACCCCTCCACTTT. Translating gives CASSLRSRTNSPLHF.

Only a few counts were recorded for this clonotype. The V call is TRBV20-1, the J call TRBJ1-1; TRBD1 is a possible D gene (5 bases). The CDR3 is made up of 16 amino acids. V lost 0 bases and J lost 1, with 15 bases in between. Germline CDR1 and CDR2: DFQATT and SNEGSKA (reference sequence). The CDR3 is CSARDRAGMRNTEAFF. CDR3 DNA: TGCAGTGCTAGAGACCGAGCAGGGATGAGGAACACTGAAGCTTTCTTT.